A single sample gave rise to the 32 T cell receptor beta chains below, sequenced in a study of chemoradiotherapy in HPV16-positive cancers. TCRdb's table, derived via immunoSEQ multiplex PCR, lists solely in-frame clones and lacks some. The table lists about 22,000 clones, 80% to 95% of them singletons. The starting material was blood, obtained from a patient who underwent chemoradiotherapy. These TCRs come from a human donor with HPV-associated anogenital cancer.

The rearrangement joins TRBV18 to TRBJ2-5; D uncertain. The CDR3 totals 13 residues. The germline CDR1 and CDR2 sequences are KGHSH and LQKENI. Trimming stripped 3 bases from V and 1 base from J, with 6 bases between. The CDR3 region is CASSPGLQETQYF. DNA of the CDR3: TGTGCCAGCTCACCCGGGCTCCAAGAGACCCAGTACTTC.

This rearrangement joins TRBV2 to TRBJ2-5, with 12 bases fitting TRBD1. After removal of 6 bases from V and 5 bases from J, the junction contained 1 base not matched to a gene. The CDR3 loop spans 13 amino acids. Germline-derived CDR1 and CDR2 are SNHLY and FYNNEI. CDR3 in amino acids: CASRGQGAETQYF. The CDR3 nucleotides are TGTGCCAGCAGGGGACAGGGGGCGGAGACCCAGTACTTC.

The genes are TRBV7-9 and TRBJ1-2; perhaps TRBD1 as D (5 bases). Germline CDR1 is SEHNR and CDR2 is FQNEAQ (reference sequence). This CDR3 has 17 amino acids. V gave up 0 bases and J gave up 0 bases, with 14 bases separating them. CDR3 protein: CASSLARRKGPNYGYTF. The CDR3 nucleotides are TGTGCCAGCAGCTTAGCGAGGAGGAAGGGACCTAACTATGGCTACACCTTC.

This chain connects TRBV19 to TRBJ1-4; the match to TRBD1 covers 8 bases. Trimming took 2 bases from V and 7 from J; bases not matched to a gene: 9. The germline gives CDR1 LNHDA, CDR2 SQIVND (reference sequence). CDR3 size: 16 residues. The DNA for the CDR3 is TGTGCCAGTAGTATAAGCCAGGGGGCGCGTCGTGAAAAACTGTTTTTT. Residues: CASSISQGARREKLFF.

This chain joins TRBV6-1 and TRBJ2-3; TRBD2 matches at 9 bases. V lost 3 bases and J lost 4; bases outside the gene matches: 5. Germline CDR1 reads MNHNS; CDR2 reads SASEGT. The CDR3 totals 15 residues. CDR3 residues: CASSDVAGGADTQYF. The CDR3 region has the DNA TGTGCCAGCAGTGATGTGGCGGGGGGGGCAGATACGCAGTATTTT.

The genes are TRBV5-6 and TRBJ2-5, with TRBD1 as a possible D gene (6 bases). The CDR3 runs to 14 residues. V lost 3 bases and J 3 bases, leaving 12 bases between the germline ends. Germline values: CDR1 SGHDT, CDR2 YYEEEE. The CDR3 DNA reads TGTGCCAGCAGCTCAACCGGGACAAAAGAGACCCAGTACTTC. It encodes CASSSTGTKETQYF. The entire variable domain, with the rest obtained from reference TRBV5-6 and TRBJ2-5, is as follows: DAGVTQSPTHLIKTRGQQVTLRCSPKSGHDTVSWYQQALGQGPQFIFQYYEEEERQRGNFPDRFSGHQFPNYSSELNVNALLLGDSALYLCASSSTGTKETQYFGPGTRLLVL.

The CDR3 protein is CASSYRGGSEAFF. The CDR3 DNA follows: TGTGCCAGCAGTTACAGGGGAGGCAGTGAAGCTTTCTTT. The rearrangement uses TRBV6-6 and TRBJ1-1; tentatively, D is TRBD1 (5 bases). Trimming took off 2 bases at V and 7 bases at J, with 11 bases between the two ends. CDR1 is MNHNY, CDR2 SVGAGI, per germline (reference sequence). The CDR3 loop spans 13 amino acids.

The chain carries TRBV28 and TRBJ1-3; possible D gene TRBD1, 6 bases. Per the germline V gene, CDR1 is MDHEN and CDR2 is SYDVKM. CDR3 size: 17 residues. Trimming stripped 3 bases from V and 3 bases from J, with 18 bases between. CDR3 residues: CASSLRGAPISGNTIYF. CDR3 in DNA: TGTGCCAGCAGTTTGAGGGGGGCCCCCATCAGTGGAAACACCATATATTTT. Using reference TRBV28 and TRBJ1-3 for the parts outside the CDR3, the full variable domain is DVKVTQSSRYLVKRTGEKVFLECVQDMDHENMFWYRQDPGLGLRLIYFSYDVKMKEKGDIPEGYSVSREKKERFSLILESASTNQTSMYLCASSLRGAPISGNTIYFGEGSWLTVV.

The rearrangement uses TRBV27 and TRBJ1-1; weak D call: TRBD1 (6 bases). Germline values: CDR1 MNHEY, CDR2 SMNVEV (reference sequence). The CDR3 is made up of 14 amino acids. Trimming left V 6 bases short and J 6 bases short, with 17 bases between. CDR3 bases: TGTGCCAGCAGCCGACAGGCAAAGCGGTCTGAAGCTTTCTTT. Protein: CASSRQAKRSEAFF.

This chain connects TRBV7-9 to TRBJ1-1; D might be TRBD1 (6 bases). V was trimmed by 5 bases and J by 3 bases, leaving 19 bases between them. The CDR3 is made up of 16 amino acids. Germline CDR1 SEHNR, CDR2 FQNEAQ (reference sequence). The CDR3 is CASSLYPGQKDTEAFF. In DNA form, the CDR3 reads TGTGCCAGCAGCCTATACCCGGGACAAAAGGACACTGAAGCTTTCTTT.

This clone appeared a few times. The J gene is TRBJ2-1, the V gene TRBV11-2, with 12 bases that match TRBD2. CDR3 size: 15 residues. Germline V gene sequence: CDR1 SGHAT, CDR2 FQNNGV. Trimming took 2 bases from V and 9 from J; bases not matched to a gene: 5. CDR3 sequence (DNA): TGTGCCAGCAGCTTACTAGCGGGAGGGCCGCCTGAGCAGTTCTTC. Amino acids: CASSLLAGGPPEQFF.

This clone was seen once. This chain uses TRBV7-8 with TRBJ2-5; 9 bases line up with TRBD2. Germline CDR1 SGHVS, CDR2 FQNEAQ. With V trimmed by 6 bases and J by 5 bases, 10 bases remained unmatched. The CDR3 spans 15 residues. The CDR3 DNA is TGTGCCAGCAGATTGGGGCTAGCGGGACAGGAGACCCAGTACTTC. Translated, it gives CASRLGLAGQETQYF.

V and J are TRBV11-2 and TRBJ1-1; D is possibly TRBD1 (6 bases). V lost 4 bases, J lost 6 bases, and 21 bases lay in between. The CDR3 is 16 residues long. Germline CDR1 SGHAT, CDR2 FQNNGV. CDR3 DNA sequence: TGTGCCAGCAGCTCCCAACTCAGGGGTAGGGCAGCTGAAGCTTTCTTT. It translates to CASSSQLRGRAAEAFF.

Note on this clone: One junction end disagrees with the germline gene, perhaps due to a read error. This chain uses TRBV28 with TRBJ2-1; D is uncertain. Germline CDR1 reads MDHEN; CDR2 reads SYDVKM. The CDR3 runs to 13 residues. CDR3 residues: CATSLAVYNEQFF. DNA of the CDR3: TGTGCCACCAGTCTGGCGGTCTACAATGAGCAGTTCTTC.

The chain is built from TRBV18 and TRBJ2-7, with TRBD1 as a possible D gene (7 bases). The germline gives CDR1 KGHSH, CDR2 LQKENI. This CDR3 is 14 amino acids long. V shed 4 bases and J shed 1 base, with 11 bases lying between them. The CDR3 DNA reads as TGTGCCAGCTCACGGGGGGACAGTTCCTACGAGCAGTACTTC. This gives the protein CASSRGDSSYEQYF.

The chain combines TRBV5-1 with TRBJ2-6, with a possible D match to TRBD1 (6 bases). The V end was cut by 7 bases, the J end by 0 bases, with 11 bases between. In germline, CDR1 is SGHRS, CDR2 YFSETQ. This CDR3 has 15 residues. DNA of the CDR3: TGCGCCAGCGTCAGGGGCCCCTCTGGGGCCAACGTCCTGACTTTC. Translated, it gives CASVRGPSGANVLTF.

CDR3 in amino acids: CASSQEVRGYLNSNQPQHF. The CDR3 DNA sequence: TGCGCCAGCAGCCAAGAGGTCAGGGGCTACCTAAATAGCAATCAGCCCCAGCATTTT. The chain combines TRBV4-1 with TRBJ1-5; perhaps TRBD1 as D (6 bases). V dropped 0 bases and J dropped 0 bases, with 18 bases sitting between them. Looked up from germline, CDR1 is MGHRA and CDR2 is YSYEKL. The CDR3 is 19 residues long.

The chain carries TRBV19 and TRBJ1-1; D remains ambiguous. Germline CDR1 is LNHDA and CDR2 is SQIVND (reference sequence). Between the trimmed V and J ends, which lost 5 bases and 1 base, there was a span of 8 bases. The CDR3 loop spans 13 amino acids. CDR3 bases: TGTGCCAGTAGTTACACACCGAACACTGAAGCTTTCTTT. Translation gives CASSYTPNTEAFF.

This clone showed up just once. This rearrangement joins TRBV5-1 to TRBJ2-7; 10 bases are shared with TRBD1. There are 14 residues in the CDR3. V lost 3 bases to trimming and J lost 4 bases; unmatched junction nucleotides: 4. CDR1 is SGHRS, CDR2 YFSETQ, per germline. This CDR3 reads CASSSGTGEYEQYF. The DNA of the CDR3 is TGCGCCAGCAGCTCCGGGACAGGGGAGTACGAGCAGTACTTC.

The chain joins TRBV2 to TRBJ2-2, with 10 nucleotides matching TRBD2. The CDR3 sequence is 18 residues long. Germline CDR1 SNHLY, CDR2 FYNNEI. The J segment lost 4 bases and the V segment lost 5 bases, leaving 13 bases of the junction unmatched. The CDR3 DNA is TGTGCCAGCAGTTATTTCGCCAGCGGGGGGGCGGGCACCGGGGAGCTGTTTTTT. This sequence encodes CASSYFASGGAGTGELFF.

The chain has TRBV7-9 and TRBJ1-1; D possibly corresponds to TRBD1 (5 bases). Germline values: CDR1 SEHNR, CDR2 FQNEAQ (reference sequence). V was clipped by 5 bases and J by 4 bases, with 14 bases between them. The CDR3 is 14 amino acids. The CDR3 DNA sequence: TGTGCCAGCAGCAAACGCAGGGATGCCACTGAAGCTTTCTTT. Translating it yields CASSKRRDATEAFF.

The V and J genes are TRBV6-5 and TRBJ2-7, with no clear D. Germline V gene sequence: CDR1 MNHEY, CDR2 SVGAGI. The CDR3 has 13 residues. V lost 0 bases and J lost 5, with 8 bases in between. In nucleotides, the CDR3 is TGTGCCAGCAGTTACTCTAACCCCGACGAGCAGTACTTC. Its protein is CASSYSNPDEQYF.

The rearrangement joins TRBV6-5 to TRBJ2-4; possible D gene TRBD1, 6 bases. V shed 4 bases and J shed 2 bases, with 9 bases lying between them. The germline V gene encodes CDR1 MNHEY and CDR2 SVGAGI. The CDR3 has 14 amino acids. In DNA form, the CDR3 reads TGTGCCAGCAGTTTAGGGGGTTCCAAAAACATTCAGTACTTC. It codes for CASSLGGSKNIQYF.

The chain employs TRBV7-9 and TRBJ1-1, with D unresolved. The V end was cut by 5 bases, the J end by 1 base, with 5 bases between. The CDR3 contains 12 residues. Germline V gene sequence: CDR1 SEHNR, CDR2 FQNEAQ (reference sequence). The CDR3 region has the DNA TGTGCCAGCAGCAGGTGGAACACTGAAGCTTTCTTT. Amino acid sequence: CASSRWNTEAFF.

This clone is labeled as large. V is TRBV5-1 and J is TRBJ2-7, with 11 bases identical to TRBD1. The CDR3 is made up of 15 amino acids. V lost 2 bases, J lost 5 bases, and 6 bases stayed unmatched. CDR1 and CDR2 from the germline V gene are SGHRS and YFSETQ. The CDR3 loop is CASSFRGQGVHEQYF. CDR3 in DNA: TGCGCCAGCAGCTTCCGGGGACAGGGGGTTCACGAGCAGTACTTC.

The chain combines TRBV15 with TRBJ2-3; no reliable D call. Germline V lookup: CDR1 LNHNV, CDR2 YYDKDF (reference sequence). The CDR3 covers 13 residues. Trimming left V 1 base short and J 3 bases short, with 5 bases between. The CDR3 loop is CATSRASTDTQYF. For the CDR3, the DNA is TGTGCCACCAGCAGAGCGTCGACAGATACGCAGTATTTT.

The rearrangement uses TRBV7-2 and TRBJ2-5; unclear D gene. The germline CDR1 and CDR2 sequences are SGHTA and FQGNSA. This CDR3 is 13 amino acids long. The V gene lost 3 bases and the J gene lost 2 bases, with 7 bases spanning the gap. DNA of the CDR3: TGTGCCAGCAGCTTCGAGCGACAAGAGACCCAGTACTTC. Translating it yields CASSFERQETQYF.

The chain joins TRBV19 to TRBJ2-7; maybe TRBD2 (6 bases). V was shortened by 1 base and J by 7 bases, with 8 bases between the two germline ends. The CDR3 spans 12 residues. Germline CDR1 reads LNHDA; CDR2 reads SQIVND (reference sequence). For the CDR3, the DNA is TGTGCCAGTAGTATAGGAGGAGGGGAGCAGTACTTC. Amino acid sequence: CASSIGGGEQYF.

The chain couples TRBV7-2 to TRBJ2-1, with D maybe TRBD1 (5 bases). Germline V CDR1 and CDR2: SGHTA, FQGNSA. V was trimmed by 2 bases and J by 9 bases, leaving 11 bases between them. The CDR3 consists of 13 residues. The CDR3 DNA reads as TGTGCCAGCAGCTTAAGGGGCGGTCCTGAGCAGTTCTTC. Translated, it gives CASSLRGGPEQFF.

The chain employs TRBV6-5 and TRBJ1-1; D unresolved. This CDR3 contains 11 residues. Deletions cut 5 bases from V and 6 bases from J, with 7 bases between. From germline, CDR1 is MNHEY and CDR2 SVGAGI. The CDR3 protein is CASSDGAEAFF. The CDR3 DNA follows: TGTGCCAGCAGTGACGGGGCTGAAGCTTTCTTT.

The chain joins TRBV4-3 to TRBJ2-3; D is unresolved. The germline gives CDR1 LGHNA, CDR2 YSLEER. This CDR3 is built from 14 residues. The V and J ends lost 1 base and 3 bases respectively, with 8 bases between them. CDR3 in amino acids: CASSQGRDTDTQYF. CDR3 bases: TGCGCCAGCAGCCAAGGGAGAGATACAGATACGCAGTATTTT.

The CDR3 sequence is CASSLTEKETQYF. The CDR3 DNA reads as TGTGCCAGCTCACTTACAGAGAAAGAGACCCAGTACTTC. This rearrangement joins TRBV18 to TRBJ2-5; D is unclear. V lost 4 bases and J lost 3, with 9 bases in between. This CDR3 has 13 residues. The germline gives CDR1 KGHSH, CDR2 LQKENI.